The 21 T cell receptor beta chains reported below all come from one sample, sequenced in a study of blood T cell repertoires in COVID-19. TCRdb's copy holds only in-frame clones and misses some; the assay was immunoSEQ multiplex PCR. The sample yields about 200,000 clones, roughly 81% seen once. The material sequenced was peripheral blood. These TCRs come from a woman aged 70-85 years with active or convalescent COVID-19.

V is TRBV11-2 and J is TRBJ2-7; maybe TRBD2 (6 bases). CDR3 size: 14 residues. The germline CDR1 and CDR2 sequences are SGHAT and FQNNGV. Deletions cut 3 bases from V and 6 bases from J, with 15 bases between. This CDR3 is CASSFLGGVREQYF. CDR3 sequence (DNA): TGTGCCAGCAGCTTTTTGGGGGGAGTGCGCGAGCAGTACTTC. The full variable domain, in which reference TRBV11-2 and TRBJ2-7 provide the parts outside the CDR3, is EAGVAQSPRYKIIEKRQSVAFWCNPISGHATLYWYQQILGQGPKLLIQFQNNGVVDDSQLPKDRFSAERLKGVDSTLKIQPAKLEDSAVYLCASSFLGGVREQYFGPGTRLTVT.

The CDR3 loop is CATSSSTDTQYF. The CDR3 nucleotides read TGTGCCACCAGCTCTAGCACAGATACGCAGTATTTT. This chain links TRBV24-1 with TRBJ2-3; no firm D call. This CDR3 is built from 12 residues. V lost 7 bases to trimming and J lost 0 bases, with 4 bases between them. The V gene's germline CDR1 is KGHDR and CDR2 SFDVKD.

The table lists this clone with a few counts. CDR3 nucleotides: TGTGCCAGCAGAAACTGGGGCAGGGAGGGCATAAATTGTGGCTACACCTTC. This encodes CASRNWGREGINCGYTF. The rearrangement joins TRBV21-1 to TRBJ1-2. TRBV21-1 is assigned pseudogene status. The CDR3 consists of 17 residues.

This chain links TRBV7-6 with TRBJ2-3; D perhaps matches TRBD2 (5 bases). The CDR3 consists of 15 residues. Germline loops: CDR1 SGHVS, CDR2 FNYEAQ. V shed 5 bases and J shed 4 bases, with 16 bases lying between them. The CDR3 is CASSPRGAESDTQYF. CDR3 nucleotide sequence: TGTGCCAGCAGCCCCCGGGGAGCGGAGTCAGATACGCAGTATTTT. The variable domain in full, with the rest retrieved from reference TRBV7-6 and TRBJ2-3, is GAGVSQSPRYKVTKRGQDVALRCDPISGHVSLYWYRQALGQGPEFLTYFNYEAQQDKSGLPNDRFSAERPEGSISTLTIQRTEQRDSAMYRCASSPRGAESDTQYFGPGTRLTVL.

This clone was counted once. The rearrangement uses TRBV5-8 and TRBJ2-5; 11 bases line up with TRBD1. Germline V gene lookup returns CDR1 SGHTS and CDR2 YDEGEE. The length of the CDR3 is 16 residues. With 5 bases clipped from V and 6 bases from J, the junction kept 12 bases outside the gene matches. CDR3 protein: CASRESDRGQRKTQYF. For the CDR3, the DNA is TGTGCCAGCAGGGAGTCGGACAGGGGGCAGAGGAAGACCCAGTACTTC.

To note about this clone: The junction shows a germline mismatch at one end, possibly a read error. CDR3 loop: CASSLVAGSF. The CDR3 DNA is TGTGCCAGCAGCTTAGTAGCCGGATCCTTC. The V call is TRBV7-9, the J call TRBJ1-2; D is uncertain. Germline CDR1 and CDR2: SEHNR and FQNEAQ (reference sequence). This CDR3 spans 10 amino acids.

V and J are TRBV13 and TRBJ2-1; D not resolved. The CDR3 extends over 17 amino acids. Trimming pared 5 bases from V and 7 bases from J, leaving 24 bases between. In germline, CDR1 is PRHDT, CDR2 FYEKMQ (reference sequence). CDR3 region: CASSPTLSGTETNEQFF. The CDR3 bases are TGTGCCAGCAGCCCTACCCTGTCAGGAACCGAAACGAATGAGCAGTTCTTC.

This chain joins TRBV5-1 and TRBJ2-1; 8 positions match TRBD1. The germline CDR1 and CDR2 sequences are SGHRS and YFSETQ. Trimming cost V 5 bases and J 3 bases; bases outside gene matches: 4. This CDR3 has 14 amino acids. The chain's CDR3 is CASSLTGGYNEQFF. CDR3 in DNA: TGCGCCAGCAGTCTTACAGGGGGCTACAATGAGCAGTTCTTC.

The rearrangement uses TRBV19 and TRBJ1-1; 7 bases map to TRBD1. V was clipped by 4 bases and J by 0 bases; unmatched bases: 8. The CDR3 runs 16 residues. Germline CDR1 and CDR2: LNHDA and SQIVND (reference sequence). The CDR3 nucleotides are TGTGCCAGTAGTACCCCTGAAGGACAGGTGAACACTGAAGCTTTCTTT. Protein: CASSTPEGQVNTEAFF.

This clone was counted once. The V call is TRBV23-1, the J call TRBJ2-7; D not resolved. TRBV23-1 carries the ORF label, with uncertain function. V shed 3 bases and J shed 4 bases, with 22 bases lying between them. The CDR3 consists of 17 residues. Written as DNA, the CDR3 is TGCGCCAGCAGTCAGTCGCAGCGCGTCCATGGGTATTACGAGCAGTACTTC. Protein: CASSQSQRVHGYYEQYF.

V is TRBV7-9 and J is TRBJ2-3, with TRBD2 identical over 7 bases. CDR1 SEHNR and CDR2 FQNEAQ come from the germline V gene (reference sequence). This CDR3 contains 18 residues. The V gene end was trimmed by 3 bases and the J gene end by 5 bases; junction bases not matched to a gene: 17. CDR3 sequence reads: CASSLSAGAGRQGDTQYF. The CDR3 DNA follows: TGTGCCAGCAGCTTGTCGGCGGGAGCGGGGCGTCAAGGAGATACGCAGTATTTT.

The chain combines TRBV19 with TRBJ2-2; TRBD2 matches 8 bases. V was pared by 6 bases and J by 2 bases, with 5 bases of the junction left unmatched. Germline CDR1 reads LNHDA; CDR2 reads SQIVND (reference sequence). The CDR3 contains 15 residues. CDR3: CASRETSANTGELFF. CDR3 nucleotides: TGTGCCAGTAGGGAGACTAGCGCCAACACCGGGGAGCTGTTTTTT. The full variable domain, with the rest looked up from reference TRBV19 and TRBJ2-2, is DGGITQSPKYLFRKEGQNVTLSCEQNLNHDAMYWYRQDPGQGLRLIYYSQIVNDFQKGDIAEGYSVSREKKESFPLTVTSAQKNPTAFYLCASRETSANTGELFFGEGSRLTVL.

The chain couples TRBV4-2 to TRBJ2-2; TRBD1 is a possible D gene (5 bases). This CDR3 has 16 amino acids. Germline values: CDR1 LGHNA, CDR2 YNFKEQ. Trimming cost V 0 bases and J 5 bases, with 13 bases left between them. CDR3 region: CASSQDRTGGTGELFF. Here the CDR3 DNA reads TGTGCCAGCAGCCAAGATAGAACAGGTGGGACCGGGGAGCTGTTTTTT.

The chain is built from TRBV4-1 and TRBJ1-4; D is perhaps TRBD1 (5 bases). Germline V gene lookup returns CDR1 MGHRA and CDR2 YSYEKL. The CDR3 has 14 residues. Trimming took off 0 bases at V and 10 bases at J, with 12 bases between the two ends. CDR3 in DNA: TGCGCCAGCAGCCAAGAGCCGGGACTAGGAAAACTGTTTTTT. Its translation is CASSQEPGLGKLFF.

The chain couples TRBV19 to TRBJ2-7; no definite D call. The CDR3 contains 14 residues. In germline, CDR1 is LNHDA, CDR2 SQIVND (reference sequence). Trimming cost V 4 bases and J 7 bases, with 17 bases left between them. Here the CDR3 DNA reads TGTGCCAGTAGTACCGACTCCCCTAACTGGGAGCAGTACTTC. Translation gives CASSTDSPNWEQYF.

This sequence joins TRBV7-9 and TRBJ1-2, with 8 bases aligning to TRBD1. The CDR3 has 18 residues. The V gene end was trimmed by 1 base and the J gene end by 1 base; junction bases not matched to a gene: 11. Germline CDR1 is SEHNR and CDR2 is FQNEAQ (reference sequence). DNA for the CDR3: TGTGCCAGCAGCTTAGAAGTAACGAGGGACAGGCTTAACTATGGCTACACCTTC. Protein sequence: CASSLEVTRDRLNYGYTF.

V usage is TRBV28 and J usage is TRBJ2-7; the match to TRBD1 covers 7 bases. The CDR3 consists of 14 residues. Unmatched junction bases numbered 6, after V lost 4 bases and J lost 3 bases. Germline loops: CDR1 MDHEN, CDR2 SYDVKM. The CDR3 sequence: CASSWGTAGYEQYF. The CDR3 coding sequence is TGTGCCAGCAGTTGGGGGACAGCTGGCTACGAGCAGTACTTC.

The rearrangement joins TRBV5-4 to TRBJ1-1, with D possibly being TRBD1 (5 bases). The CDR3 is made up of 13 amino acids. Trimming removed 4 bases from V and 7 bases from J, with 14 bases in between. Germline assignment: CDR1 SGHNT and CDR2 YYREEE (reference sequence). The CDR3 loop is CASSPRGVGEAFF. The CDR3 DNA follows: TGTGCCAGCAGCCCCCGGGGGGTCGGTGAAGCTTTCTTT. The full variable domain, completed using reference TRBV5-4 and TRBJ1-1, is ETGVTQSPTHLIKTRGQQVTLRCSSQSGHNTVSWYQQALGQGPQFIFQYYREEENGRGNFPPRFSGLQFPNYSSELNVNALELDDSALYLCASSPRGVGEAFFGQGTRLTVV.

The chain joins TRBV19 to TRBJ1-4; 9 nucleotides agree with TRBD1. This CDR3 has 14 amino acids. CDR1 LNHDA and CDR2 SQIVND come from the germline V gene (reference sequence). With V trimmed by 5 bases and J by 8 bases, 6 bases remained unmatched. CDR3 nucleotide sequence: TGTGCCAGTAGTCTACAGGGGGCACGAGAAAAACTGTTTTTT. This codes for CASSLQGAREKLFF.

This chain joins TRBV10-1 and TRBJ1-5, with 7 positions matching TRBD1. The length of the CDR3 is 15 residues. Germline values: CDR1 WNHNN, CDR2 SYGVQD (reference sequence). The trim removed 5 bases at V and 3 bases at J, leaving 7 bases unmatched. CDR3 amino acids: CASSYRGGVNQPQHF. The CDR3 DNA reads TGCGCCAGCAGTTACAGGGGCGGTGTCAATCAGCCCCAGCATTTT.

The chain carries TRBV15 and TRBJ1-2; D is perhaps TRBD1 (5 bases). The CDR3 loop spans 15 amino acids. CDR1 and CDR2 (germline): LNHNV, YYDKDF (reference sequence). V was pared by 1 base and J by 0 bases, with 9 bases between. The CDR3, as DNA: TGTGCCACCAGCAGAGCCGGGACTGCTAACTATGGCTACACCTTC. Amino acid sequence: CATSRAGTANYGYTF.